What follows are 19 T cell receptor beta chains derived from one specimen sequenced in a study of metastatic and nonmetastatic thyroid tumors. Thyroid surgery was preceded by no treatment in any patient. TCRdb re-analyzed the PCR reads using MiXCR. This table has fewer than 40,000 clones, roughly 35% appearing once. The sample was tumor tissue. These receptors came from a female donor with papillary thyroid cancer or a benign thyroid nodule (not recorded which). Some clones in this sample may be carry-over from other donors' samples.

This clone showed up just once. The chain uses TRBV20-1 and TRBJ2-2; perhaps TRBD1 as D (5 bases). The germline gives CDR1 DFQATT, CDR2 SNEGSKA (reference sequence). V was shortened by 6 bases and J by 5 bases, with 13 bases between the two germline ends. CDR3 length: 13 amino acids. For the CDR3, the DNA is TGCAGTGCCAAGGACCAGGGAACCGGGGAGCTGTTTTTT. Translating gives CSAKDQGTGELFF.

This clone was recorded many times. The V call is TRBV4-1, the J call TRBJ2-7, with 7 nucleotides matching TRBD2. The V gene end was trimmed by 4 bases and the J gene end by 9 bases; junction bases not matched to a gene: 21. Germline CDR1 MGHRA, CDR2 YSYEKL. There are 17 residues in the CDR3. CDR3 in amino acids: CASSPDETASGRDAQYF. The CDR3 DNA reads TGCGCCAGCAGCCCGGACGAGACCGCTAGCGGAAGGGATGCGCAGTACTTC.

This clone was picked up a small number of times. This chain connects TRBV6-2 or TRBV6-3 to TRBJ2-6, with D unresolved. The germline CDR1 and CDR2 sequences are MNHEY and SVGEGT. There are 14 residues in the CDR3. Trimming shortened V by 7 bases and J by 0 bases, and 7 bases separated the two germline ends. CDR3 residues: CASTDSSGANVLTF. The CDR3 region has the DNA TGTGCCAGCACAGATAGCTCTGGGGCCAACGTCCTGACTTTC.

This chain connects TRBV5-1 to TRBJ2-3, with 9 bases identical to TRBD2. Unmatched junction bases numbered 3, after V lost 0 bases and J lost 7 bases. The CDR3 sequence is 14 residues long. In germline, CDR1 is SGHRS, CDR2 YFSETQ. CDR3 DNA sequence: TGCGCCAGCAGCTTGGGCCTAGCGGGGAATACGCAGTATTTT. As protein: CASSLGLAGNTQYF.

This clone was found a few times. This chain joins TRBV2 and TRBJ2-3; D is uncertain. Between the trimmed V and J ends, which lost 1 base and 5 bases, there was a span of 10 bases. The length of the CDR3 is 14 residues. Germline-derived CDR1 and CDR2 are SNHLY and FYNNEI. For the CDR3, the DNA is TGTGCCAGCAGTGAAGAGACATCCGGAGATACGCAGTATTTT. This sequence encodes CASSEETSGDTQYF. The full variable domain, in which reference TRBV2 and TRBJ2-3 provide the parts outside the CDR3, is EPEVTQTPSHQVTQMGQEVILRCVPISNHLYFYWYRQILGQKVEFLVSFYNNEISEKSEIFDDQFSVERPDGSNFTLKIRSTKLEDSAMYFCASSEETSGDTQYFGPGTRLTVL.

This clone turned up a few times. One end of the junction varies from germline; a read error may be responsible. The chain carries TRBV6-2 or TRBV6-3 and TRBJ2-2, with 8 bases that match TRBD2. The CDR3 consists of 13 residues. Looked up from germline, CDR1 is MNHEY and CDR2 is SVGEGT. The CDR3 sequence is CASSPPWSGGLFF. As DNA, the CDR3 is TGTGCCAGCAGCCCTCCGTGGAGCGGGGGGCTGTTTTTT.

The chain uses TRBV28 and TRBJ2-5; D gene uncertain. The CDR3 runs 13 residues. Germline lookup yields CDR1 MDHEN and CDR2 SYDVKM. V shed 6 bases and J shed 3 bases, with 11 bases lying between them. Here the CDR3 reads CASRVGSEETQYF. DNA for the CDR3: TGTGCCAGCAGGGTTGGGTCGGAAGAGACCCAGTACTTC. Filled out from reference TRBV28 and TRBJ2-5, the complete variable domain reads DVKVTQSSRYLVKRTGEKVFLECVQDMDHENMFWYRQDPGLGLRLIYFSYDVKMKEKGDIPEGYSVSREKKERFSLILESASTNQTSMYLCASRVGSEETQYFGPGTRLLVL.

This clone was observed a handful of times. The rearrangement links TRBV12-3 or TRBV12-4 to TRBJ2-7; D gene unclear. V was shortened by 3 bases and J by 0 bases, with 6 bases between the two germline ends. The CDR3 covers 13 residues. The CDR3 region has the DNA TGTGCCAGCAGTTTGTATACCTCCTACGAGCAGTACTTC. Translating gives CASSLYTSYEQYF.

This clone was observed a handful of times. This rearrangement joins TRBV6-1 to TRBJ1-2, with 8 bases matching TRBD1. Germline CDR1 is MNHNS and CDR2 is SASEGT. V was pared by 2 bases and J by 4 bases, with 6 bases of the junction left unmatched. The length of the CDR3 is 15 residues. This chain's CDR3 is CASSERTGLVYGYTF. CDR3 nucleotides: TGTGCCAGCAGTGAACGGACAGGGTTGGTCTATGGCTACACCTTC.

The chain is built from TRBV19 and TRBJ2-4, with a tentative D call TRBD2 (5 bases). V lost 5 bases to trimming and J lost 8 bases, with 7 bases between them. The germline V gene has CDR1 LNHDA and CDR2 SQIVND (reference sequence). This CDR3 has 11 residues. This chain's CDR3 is CASSGGDIQYF. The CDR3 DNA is TGTGCCAGTAGTGGAGGAGACATTCAGTACTTC.

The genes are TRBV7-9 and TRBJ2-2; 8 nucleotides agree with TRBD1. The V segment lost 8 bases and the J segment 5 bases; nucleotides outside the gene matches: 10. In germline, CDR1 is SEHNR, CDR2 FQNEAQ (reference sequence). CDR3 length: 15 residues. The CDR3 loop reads CASRPGQGTTGELFF. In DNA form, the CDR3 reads TGTGCCAGCCGGCCAGGACAGGGCACTACCGGGGAGCTGTTTTTT.

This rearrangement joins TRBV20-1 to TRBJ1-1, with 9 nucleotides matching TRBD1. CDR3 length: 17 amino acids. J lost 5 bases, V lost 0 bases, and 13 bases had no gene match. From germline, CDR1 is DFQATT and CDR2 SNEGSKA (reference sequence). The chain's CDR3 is CSARDRTGDTRVTEAFF. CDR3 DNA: TGCAGTGCTAGAGACAGGACAGGGGATACAAGGGTGACTGAAGCTTTCTTT.

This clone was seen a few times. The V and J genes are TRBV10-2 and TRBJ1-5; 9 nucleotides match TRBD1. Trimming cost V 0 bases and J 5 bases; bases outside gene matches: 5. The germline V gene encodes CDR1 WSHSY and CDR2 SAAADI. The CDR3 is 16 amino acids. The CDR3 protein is CASSESDRGIDQPQHF. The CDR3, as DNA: TGCGCCAGCAGTGAGTCGGACAGGGGTATCGATCAGCCCCAGCATTTT.

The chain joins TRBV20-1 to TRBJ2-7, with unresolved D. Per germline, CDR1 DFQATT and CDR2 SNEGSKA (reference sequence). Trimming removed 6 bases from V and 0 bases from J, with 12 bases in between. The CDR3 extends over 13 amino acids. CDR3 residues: CSAAPGPSYEQYF. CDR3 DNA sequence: TGCAGTGCCGCCCCGGGCCCCTCCTACGAGCAGTACTTC.

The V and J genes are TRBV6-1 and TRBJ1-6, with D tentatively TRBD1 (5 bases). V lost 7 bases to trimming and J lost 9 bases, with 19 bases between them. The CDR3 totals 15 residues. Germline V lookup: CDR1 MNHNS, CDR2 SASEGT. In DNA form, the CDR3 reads TGTGCCAGCAAAAGAACCGACCTCGGGACTTCACCCCTCCACTTT. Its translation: CASKRTDLGTSPLHF.

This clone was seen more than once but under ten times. The CDR3 here is CASSPKGQGDSYEQYF. The DNA of the CDR3 is TGTGCCAGCAGCCCGAAGGGACAGGGTGACTCCTACGAGCAGTACTTC. The rearrangement links TRBV11-1 to TRBJ2-7, with TRBD1 identical over 9 bases. The CDR3 contains 16 residues. Unmatched junction bases numbered 8, after V lost 5 bases and J lost 0 bases. The V gene's germline CDR1 is SGHAT and CDR2 FQDESV (reference sequence).

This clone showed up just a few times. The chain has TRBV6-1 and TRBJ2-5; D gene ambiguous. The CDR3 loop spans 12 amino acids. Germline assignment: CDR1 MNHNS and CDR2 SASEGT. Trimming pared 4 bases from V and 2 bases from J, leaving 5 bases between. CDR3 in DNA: TGTGCCAGCAGTGTGCAGCAAGAGACCCAGTACTTC. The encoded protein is CASSVQQETQYF.

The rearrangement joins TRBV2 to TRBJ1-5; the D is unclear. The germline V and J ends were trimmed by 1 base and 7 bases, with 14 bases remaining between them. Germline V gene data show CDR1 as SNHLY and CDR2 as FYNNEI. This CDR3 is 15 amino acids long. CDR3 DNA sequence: TGTGCCAGCAGTGAAGATGGCCTTGTAGGGCAGCCCCAGCATTTT. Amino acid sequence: CASSEDGLVGQPQHF. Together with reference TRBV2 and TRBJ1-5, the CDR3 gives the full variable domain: EPEVTQTPSHQVTQMGQEVILRCVPISNHLYFYWYRQILGQKVEFLVSFYNNEISEKSEIFDDQFSVERPDGSNFTLKIRSTKLEDSAMYFCASSEDGLVGQPQHFGDGTRLSIL.

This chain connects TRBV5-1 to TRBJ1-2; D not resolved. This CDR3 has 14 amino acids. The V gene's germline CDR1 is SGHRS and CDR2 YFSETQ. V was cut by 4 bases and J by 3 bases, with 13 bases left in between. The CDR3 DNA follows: TGCGCCAGCAGCCTTCGACAAGGGCACTATGGCTACACCTTC. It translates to CASSLRQGHYGYTF.